This TCR beta chain stems from a study of T cell clonotyping in hematopoietic cell transplantation (dated by TCRdb to about 2021). Broadly, across the study: A total of 110 to 150 blood samples were collected in the study from roughly 32 consecutive transplant recipients and their related donors. Recruitment of patients was conducted between 2015 and January 2017, and follow-up was continued until late 2020 or death. What the work shows at the level of the full study, not this receptor alone: The sample size was limited and the cells went unsorted, which meant the CD4 and CD8 repertoire contributions could not be told apart. Inverse Simpson Index values from donors and from recipients before transplant predicted broader TCR repertoire diversity after transplant. A decrease in recipient TCR diversity was observed after transplant, and a progressive increase in pathologically expanded clonotypes was seen from day 30 to day 180. Just a small fraction of recipient repertoires overlapped with donor repertoires, and more than 97% appeared de novo at the given depth.

Counted from cysteine to phenylalanine, this CDR3 has 13 amino acids. CDR3 DNA only is kept here, 39 bases in frame from base 1. Via the germline V gene, CDR1 is MGHRA and CDR2 YSYEKL. The immunoSEQ assay, a bias-controlled multiplex PCR using V- and J-specific primers, was used to amplify TCR beta CDR3 regions from genomic DNA. In a second PCR step, the CDR3 amplicons were tagged with a proprietary barcode plus Illumina adapter sequences. An Illumina MiSeq instrument was used to sequence the CDR3 libraries. The original pipeline was this. Export and quality control were handled in immunoSEQ Analyzer 3.0, while downstream analyses relied on R Bioconductor and Immunarch. Repertoire metrics were calculated using only productive rearrangements within the normalized downsampled data set. In the normalized cohort, clonotypes with more than 5 templates were defined as pathologically expanded. The Inverse Simpson Index was used to measure repertoire diversity. The non-normalized data set was used for CMV-specificity analyses so that all clonotypes could be captured. Sourced from immuneACCESS, this table was stored by TCRdb with only in-frame sequences that have V and J called. A share of the clones is absent; for the studies checked, an unresolved V gene accounts for under half, and the remainder has no known explanation. V, J and clone size are those of that table, while D and trimming were read from the DNA. In this sample the table shows around 7,000 clones, about nine tenths of which occur a single time. Around 4.5% of the sample comes from the top ten.

Sample time point, as interpreted from the label and publication: 30 days after allo-HCT. Recipient blood was collected about 28 days before transplant and at days 30, 100 and 180 after transplant. Nuclei Lysis Solution was used to extract genomic DNA from fresh or cryopreserved unfractionated peripheral blood mononuclear cells. Points on this clone: No cognate antigen has been identified for it. The junction departs from germline at one end; a sequencing error may be responsible.

The chain employs TRBV4-1 and TRBJ2-3; 9 central bases correspond to TRBD2. This TCR derives from a female patient in her forties or fifties who had an allogeneic stem cell transplant from an unrelated donor, so the T cells may come from the graft donor. Some clones in this sample may be carry-over from other donors' samples. Sample: PBMCs, taken 30 days after allogeneic stem cell transplant. The DNA reads as follows: TGCGCCAGCTCCGGGACTAGCAGAGATACGCAGTATTTT. This codes for CASSGTSRDTQYF.